The following is a T cell receptor (beta chain) sequence with its context. Antigen unknown. The CDR3 has 15 residues. Germline values: CDR1 LNHDA, CDR2 SQIVND (reference sequence). V lost 7 bases and J lost 3, with 18 bases in between. This sample was taken from a study of OX40 agonist ivuxolimab in advanced cancers. The overall study: The treatment was a fully human IgG2 OX40 agonist, ivuxolimab. A diagnosis of hepatocellular carcinoma, melanoma, renal cell or head and neck cancer was present in dose-escalation patients.

Patients with autoimmune history or systemic immunosuppression were excluded. This table comes from immunoSEQ multiplex PCR, and its TCRdb copy is limited to in-frame clones, with some not included. The table records 95,000 to 150,000 clones, around 90% of them present only once. Study-level results: Specificity for antigen went undetermined in the expanded peripheral T cells.

The source was CD4+ or CD8+ T cells sorted from blood, collected in a trial of the OX40 agonist ivuxolimab. The rearrangement uses TRBV19 and TRBJ1-2; D is uncertain. The origin of this receptor is an adult with an advanced solid tumor such as melanoma, head and neck, liver or kidney cancer. CDR3 sequence (DNA): TGTGCCAGTACGTCTCTAGGAGGGCTTGACTATGGCTACACCTTC. Residues: CASTSLGGLDYGYTF.